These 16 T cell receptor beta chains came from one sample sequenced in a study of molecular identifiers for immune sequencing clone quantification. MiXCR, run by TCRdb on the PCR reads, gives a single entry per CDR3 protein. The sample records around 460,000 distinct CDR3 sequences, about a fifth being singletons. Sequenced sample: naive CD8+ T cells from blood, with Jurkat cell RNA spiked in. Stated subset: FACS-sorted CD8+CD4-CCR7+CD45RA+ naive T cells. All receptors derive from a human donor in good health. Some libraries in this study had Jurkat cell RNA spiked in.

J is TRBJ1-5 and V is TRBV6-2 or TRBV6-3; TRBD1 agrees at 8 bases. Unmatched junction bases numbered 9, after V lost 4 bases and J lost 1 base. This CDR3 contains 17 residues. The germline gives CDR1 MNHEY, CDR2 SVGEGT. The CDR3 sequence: CASSFSNRGVSNQPQHF. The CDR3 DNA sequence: TGTGCCAGCAGTTTTTCCAACAGGGGGGTCAGCAATCAGCCCCAGCATTTT.

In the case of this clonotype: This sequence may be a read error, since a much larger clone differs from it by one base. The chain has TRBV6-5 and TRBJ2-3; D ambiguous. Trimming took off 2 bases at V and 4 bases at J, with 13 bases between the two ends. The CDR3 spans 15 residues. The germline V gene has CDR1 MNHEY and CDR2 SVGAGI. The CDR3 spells CASSYVVVGPDTQYF. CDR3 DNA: TGTGCCAGCAGTTACGTTGTGGTAGGGCCAGATACGCAGTATTTT.

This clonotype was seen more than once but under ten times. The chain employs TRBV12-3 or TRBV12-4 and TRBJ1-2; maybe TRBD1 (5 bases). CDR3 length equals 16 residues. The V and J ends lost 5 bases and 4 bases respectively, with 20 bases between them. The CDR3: CASSPLRTGTLYGYTF. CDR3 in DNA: TGTGCCAGCAGTCCCCTGCGGACCGGGACCCTCTATGGCTACACCTTC.

As DNA, the CDR3 is TGTGCCAGCAGCCCGGACGCTGTCTCCTACGAGCAGTACTTC. As protein: CASSPDAVSYEQYF. V usage is TRBV7-3 and J usage is TRBJ2-7; D unclear. Deletions cut 5 bases from V and 0 bases from J, with 11 bases between. In germline, CDR1 is SGHTA, CDR2 FQGTGA. This CDR3 contains 14 residues.

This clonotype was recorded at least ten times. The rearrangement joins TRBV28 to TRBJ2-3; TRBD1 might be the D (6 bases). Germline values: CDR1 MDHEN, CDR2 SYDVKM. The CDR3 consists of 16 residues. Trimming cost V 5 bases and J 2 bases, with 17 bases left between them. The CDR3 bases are TGTGCCAGCAGTATTTCAGGGGTTCGTATCACAGATACGCAGTATTTT. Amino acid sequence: CASSISGVRITDTQYF.

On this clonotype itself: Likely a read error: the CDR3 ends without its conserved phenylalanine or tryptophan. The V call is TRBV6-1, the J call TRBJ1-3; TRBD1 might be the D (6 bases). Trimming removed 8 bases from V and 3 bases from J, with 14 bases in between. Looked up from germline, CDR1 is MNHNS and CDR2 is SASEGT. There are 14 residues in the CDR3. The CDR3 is CASASRGVGNTIYS. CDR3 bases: TGTGCCAGCGCTTCAAGGGGGGTTGGAAACACCATATATTCT.

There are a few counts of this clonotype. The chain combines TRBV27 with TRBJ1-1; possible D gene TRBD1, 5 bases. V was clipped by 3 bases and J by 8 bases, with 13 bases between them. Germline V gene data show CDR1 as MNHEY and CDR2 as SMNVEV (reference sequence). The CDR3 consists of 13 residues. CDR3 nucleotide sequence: TGTGCCAGCAGTTTCGTGGGCTGGGGGGAAGCTTTCTTT. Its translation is CASSFVGWGEAFF.

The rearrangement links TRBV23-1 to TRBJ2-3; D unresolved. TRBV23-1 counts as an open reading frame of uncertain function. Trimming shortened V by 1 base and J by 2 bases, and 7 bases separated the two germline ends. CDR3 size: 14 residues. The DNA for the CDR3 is TGCGCCAGCAGTCAATTCATCTTCACAGATACGCAGTATTTT. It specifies CASSQFIFTDTQYF.

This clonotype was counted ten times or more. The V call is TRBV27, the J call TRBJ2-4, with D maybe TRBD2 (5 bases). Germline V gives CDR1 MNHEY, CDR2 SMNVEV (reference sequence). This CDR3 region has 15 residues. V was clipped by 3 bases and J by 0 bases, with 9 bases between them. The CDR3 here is CASSFAGPAKNIQYF. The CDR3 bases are TGTGCCAGCAGTTTCGCGGGTCCAGCCAAAAACATTCAGTACTTC.

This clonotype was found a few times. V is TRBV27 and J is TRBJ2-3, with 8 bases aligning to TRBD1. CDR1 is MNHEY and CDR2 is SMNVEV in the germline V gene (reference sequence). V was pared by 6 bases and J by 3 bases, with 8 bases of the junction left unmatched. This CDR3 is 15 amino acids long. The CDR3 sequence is CASSNRGFLTDTQYF. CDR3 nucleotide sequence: TGTGCCAGCAGCAACAGGGGGTTTTTGACAGATACGCAGTATTTT.

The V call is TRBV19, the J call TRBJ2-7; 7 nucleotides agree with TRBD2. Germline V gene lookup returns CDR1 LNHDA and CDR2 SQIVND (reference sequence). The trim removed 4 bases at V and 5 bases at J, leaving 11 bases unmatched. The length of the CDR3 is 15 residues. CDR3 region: CASSRKSGIGHEQYF. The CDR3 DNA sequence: TGTGCCAGTAGTAGAAAAAGCGGGATCGGCCACGAGCAGTACTTC.

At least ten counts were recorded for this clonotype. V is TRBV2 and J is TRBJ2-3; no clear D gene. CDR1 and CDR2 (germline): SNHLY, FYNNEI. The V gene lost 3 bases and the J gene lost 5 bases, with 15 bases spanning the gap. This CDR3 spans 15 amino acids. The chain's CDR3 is CASSDFISAQDTQYF. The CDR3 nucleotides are TGTGCCAGCAGTGACTTCATTTCAGCACAAGATACGCAGTATTTT.

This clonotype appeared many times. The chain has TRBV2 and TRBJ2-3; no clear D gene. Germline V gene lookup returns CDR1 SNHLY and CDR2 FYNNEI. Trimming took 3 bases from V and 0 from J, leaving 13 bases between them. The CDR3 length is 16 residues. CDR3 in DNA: TGTGCCAGCAGTGAGGCGGCCAGGCCCAGCACAGATACGCAGTATTTT. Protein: CASSEAARPSTDTQYF.

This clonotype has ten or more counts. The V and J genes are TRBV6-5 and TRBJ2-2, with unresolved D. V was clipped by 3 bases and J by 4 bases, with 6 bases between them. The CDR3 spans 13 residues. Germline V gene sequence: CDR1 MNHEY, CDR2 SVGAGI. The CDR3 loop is CASSYSVTGELFF. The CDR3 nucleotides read TGTGCCAGCAGTTATTCGGTCACCGGGGAGCTGTTTTTT.

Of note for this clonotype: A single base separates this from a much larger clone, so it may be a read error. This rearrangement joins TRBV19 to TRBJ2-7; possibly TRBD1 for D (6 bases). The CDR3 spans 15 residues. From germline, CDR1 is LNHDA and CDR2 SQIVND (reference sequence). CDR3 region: CASSIGGREAYERYF. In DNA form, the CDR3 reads TGTGCCAGTAGTATTGGGGGCAGAGAAGCCTACGAGCGGTACTTC.

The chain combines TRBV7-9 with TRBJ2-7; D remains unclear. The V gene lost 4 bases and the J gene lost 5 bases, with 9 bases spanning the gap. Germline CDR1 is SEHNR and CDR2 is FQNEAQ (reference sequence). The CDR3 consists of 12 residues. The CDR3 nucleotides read TGTGCCAGCAGCTCACCCACCCACGAGCAGTACTTC. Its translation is CASSSPTHEQYF. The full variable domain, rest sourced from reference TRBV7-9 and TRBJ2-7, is DTGVSQNPRHKITKRGQNVTFRCDPISEHNRLYWYRQTLGQGPEFLTYFQNEAQLEKSRLLSDRFSAERPKGSFSTLEIQRTEQGDSAMYLCASSSPTHEQYFGPGTRLTVT.